This TCR beta chain derives from a study of identical twins. Study-wide findings and caveats: Because invariant MAIT and iNKT cells could be present, zero-insertion analyses could be partly confounded.

This clonotype was seen only a few times. Its antigen is currently unknown. The CDR3 covers 16 residues. Looked up from germline, CDR1 is SGHNT and CDR2 is YYREEE (reference sequence). Trimming at V came to 4 bases and at J to 5 bases, leaving 12 bases not matched to a gene. TCRdb re-derived calls from the 5' RACE reads in MiXCR, one entry per CDR3 protein. The sample yields about 720,000 distinct CDR3 sequences, 8.6% seen once. The sample was also linked to a second study, of yellow fever vaccine responses in identical twins.

Sequencing was performed on PBMCs. This receptor was obtained from a woman aged 18-35 years in good health. The rearrangement uses TRBV5-4 and TRBJ2-7; 10 nucleotides match TRBD1. The CDR3 nucleotides read TGTGCCAGCAGCCAAACTTCCGGGACAGGGGTCCACGAGCAGTACTTC. It encodes CASSQTSGTGVHEQYF.